These 25 T cell receptor beta chains share one sample of origin, sequenced in a study of blood T cells in healthy people across ages. The second PCR ran about 7 to 12 cycles with a sample-barcoded 5' primer and J-beta primers. TCRdb ran MiXCR on the 5' RACE reads and lists one entry per CDR3 protein. The sample yields about 1.1 million distinct CDR3 sequences, more than 30% seen once. The material sequenced was blood. The receptors were sampled from a man between 18 and 35 years old in good health.

The chain employs TRBV5-1 and TRBJ2-1; D gene uncertain. The J call may be wrong; the DNA end is better matched by TRBJ2-7. CDR3 length: 14 amino acids. Germline CDR1 is SGHRS and CDR2 is YFSETQ. The CDR3 nucleotides are TGCGCCAGCAGCCCGTATGACGCCTCCTACGAGCAGTACTTC. This codes for CASSPYDASYEQYF.

This clonotype has a handful of counts. The chain links TRBV6-1 to TRBJ2-3; D call uncertain. This CDR3 has 15 amino acids. Germline V gene sequence: CDR1 MNHNS, CDR2 SASEGT. V lost 6 bases, J lost 0 bases, and 13 bases lay in between. For the CDR3, the DNA is TGTGCCAGCAGGCTAAACAGCTTTAGCACAGATACGCAGTATTTT. Translation gives CASRLNSFSTDTQYF.

The chain combines TRBV10-3 with TRBJ2-7, with 9 bases fitting TRBD2. Germline CDR1 and CDR2: ENHRY and SYGVKD. CDR3 size: 16 residues. The J segment lost 2 bases and the V segment lost 11 bases, leaving 16 bases of the junction unmatched. The CDR3 DNA reads TGTGCCGCTCGGGGGCTAGCGGGGACCTTTACCTACGAGCAGTACTTC. Its translation is CAARGLAGTFTYEQYF.

The chain recombines TRBV20-1 with TRBJ1-1, with D unclear. The CDR3 is 13 residues long. CDR1 and CDR2 (germline): DFQATT, SNEGSKA (reference sequence). Here the CDR3 reads CRFKGGVDTEAFF. In DNA, the CDR3 is TGCAGATTTAAGGGCGGCGTGGACACTGAAGCTTTCTTT.

This chain uses TRBV21-1 with TRBJ2-3; the DNA was not compared with TRBD1, the D call given in the table. TRBV21-1 represents a pseudogene. The CDR3 extends over 15 amino acids. The CDR3 loop is CASSHKRGLTDTQYF. The CDR3 bases are TGTGCCAGCAGTCATAAGCGGGGGCTCACAGATACGCAGTATTTT.

This clonotype was counted a single time. One end of the junction varies from germline; a read error may be responsible. The rearrangement links TRBV6-2 or TRBV6-3 to TRBJ1-5; perhaps TRBD1 as D (6 bases). Germline V CDR1 and CDR2: MNHEY, SVGEGT. The CDR3 consists of 12 residues. The CDR3 here is CVSAVGGTTQHF. The CDR3 DNA follows: TGTGTCAGCGCCGTGGGGGGGACAACGCAGCATTTT.

The chain uses TRBV9 and TRBJ1-4; 7 bases agree with TRBD1. After removal of 0 bases from V and 4 bases from J, the junction contained 3 bases not matched to a gene. Germline lookup yields CDR1 SGDLS and CDR2 YYNGEE. CDR3 length: 15 amino acids. The CDR3 DNA is TGTGCCAGCAGCGTAGGGGGACAGATTAATGAAAAACTGTTTTTT. Residues: CASSVGGQINEKLFF.

The J gene is TRBJ2-3, the V gene TRBV4-3; 7 positions agree with TRBD1. This CDR3 spans 16 amino acids. Trimming took 4 bases from V and 3 from J; bases not matched to a gene: 10. Germline loops: CDR1 LGHNA, CDR2 YSLEER. CDR3 sequence: CASSPPTGIGTDTQYF. For the CDR3, the DNA is TGCGCCAGCAGCCCCCCGACAGGGATCGGGACAGATACGCAGTATTTT.

The table lists this clonotype with a few counts. The chain links TRBV4-2 to TRBJ2-5, with no clear D. V dropped 1 base and J dropped 0 bases, with 12 bases sitting between them. Germline V CDR1 and CDR2: LGHNA, YNFKEQ. This CDR3 spans 16 amino acids. CDR3 sequence: CASSQVTQSHQETQYF. DNA for the CDR3: TGTGCCAGCAGCCAAGTCACCCAGTCCCACCAAGAGACCCAGTACTTC.

This clonotype was observed a handful of times. This sequence joins TRBV6-6 and TRBJ1-1, with 7 nucleotides matching TRBD1. The V segment lost 2 bases and the J segment 2 bases; nucleotides outside the gene matches: 2. The CDR3 length is 14 residues. Germline values: CDR1 MNHNY, CDR2 SVGAGI (reference sequence). This CDR3 is CASSYGQVNTEAFF. The CDR3 coding sequence is TGTGCCAGCAGTTACGGACAGGTCAACACTGAAGCTTTCTTT.

V gene TRBV6-2 or TRBV6-3 combines with J gene TRBJ1-5; D is undetermined. CDR1 is MNHEY, CDR2 SVGEGT, per germline. The CDR3 totals 17 residues. V lost 5 bases and J lost 0, with 17 bases in between. CDR3 nucleotides: TGTGCCAGCAGTAAGGCATTGGTGAGCACTAGCAATCAGCCCCAGCATTTT. It yields the protein CASSKALVSTSNQPQHF.

This sequence joins TRBV25-1 and TRBJ2-5; 8 nucleotides align to TRBD1. The CDR3 sequence is 16 residues long. The junction had 5 bases not matched to a gene; V was cut back by 2 bases and J by 0 bases. Germline lookup yields CDR1 MGHDK and CDR2 SYGVNS. The CDR3 DNA sequence: TGTGCCAGCAGTGAACGACAGGGGAAAGACCAAGAGACCCAGTACTTC. Its translation is CASSERQGKDQETQYF.

The rearrangement links TRBV6-2 or TRBV6-3 to TRBJ1-1, with a possible D match to TRBD1 (5 bases). V shed 5 bases and J shed 1 base, with 14 bases lying between them. There are 15 residues in the CDR3. Germline V gives CDR1 MNHEY, CDR2 SVGEGT. The DNA for the CDR3 is TGTGCCAGCAGTCCCCCGGGGCGAGCGAACACTGAAGCTTTCTTT. It translates to CASSPPGRANTEAFF.

V is TRBV9 and J is TRBJ1-6, with no clear D. The germline V gene has CDR1 SGDLS and CDR2 YYNGEE. The V gene lost 3 bases and the J gene lost 7 bases, with 20 bases spanning the gap. The CDR3 is 17 residues long. CDR3 residues: CASSATGEFEDNSPLHF. Here the CDR3 DNA reads TGTGCCAGCAGCGCGACCGGGGAGTTTGAGGACAATTCACCCCTCCACTTT.

A few counts support this clonotype. V usage is TRBV7-2 and J usage is TRBJ2-7; TRBD2 aligns across 7 bases. The CDR3 runs 15 residues. Germline CDR1 SGHTA, CDR2 FQGNSA. V lost 0 bases to trimming and J lost 3 bases; unmatched junction nucleotides: 5. This CDR3 reads CASSLAVREGYEQYF. CDR3 in DNA: TGTGCCAGCAGCTTAGCTGTCAGGGAGGGCTACGAGCAGTACTTC. Full variable domain (outside the CDR3, taken from reference TRBV7-2 and TRBJ2-7): GAGVSQSPSNKVTEKGKDVELRCDPISGHTALYWYRQSLGQGLEFLIYFQGNSAPDKSGLPSDRFSAERTGGSVSTLTIQRTQQEDSAVYLCASSLAVREGYEQYFGPGTRLTVT.

This clonotype showed up just a few times. The chain is built from TRBV20-1 and TRBJ2-2; D uncertain. Germline V gene lookup returns CDR1 DFQATT and CDR2 SNEGSKA (reference sequence). This CDR3 is 12 amino acids long. This CDR3 reads CCAGTHTGELFF. The CDR3 DNA reads TGCTGCGCCGGAACGCACACCGGGGAGCTGTTTTTT.

The chain is built from TRBV28 and TRBJ1-2; possible D gene TRBD1, 6 bases. The CDR3 runs to 15 residues. CDR1 is MDHEN and CDR2 is SYDVKM in the germline V gene. V shed 5 bases and J shed 1 base, with 14 bases lying between them. The CDR3 sequence: CASSPTGRINYGYTF. The CDR3 nucleotides are TGTGCCAGCAGTCCGACAGGAAGGATTAACTATGGCTACACCTTC.

This clonotype turned up a few times. This chain connects TRBV7-2 to TRBJ1-1; unclear D gene. CDR1 and CDR2 from the germline V gene are SGHTA and FQGNSA. The CDR3 consists of 12 residues. With 6 bases removed from V and 6 bases from J, the gap between germline ends came to 11 bases. DNA for the CDR3: TGTGCCAGCAGGAGCCAAGAACCTGAAGCTTTCTTT. The encoded protein is CASRSQEPEAFF.

This clonotype has just one count. The rearrangement uses TRBV20-1 and TRBJ2-7; 12 bases line up with TRBD2. The J segment lost 7 bases and the V segment lost 1 base, leaving 8 bases of the junction unmatched. Germline CDR1 is DFQATT and CDR2 is SNEGSKA (reference sequence). This CDR3 spans 15 amino acids. The CDR3 protein is CSARGASGGENEQYF. The CDR3 DNA is TGCAGTGCTAGAGGAGCTAGCGGGGGGGAAAATGAGCAGTACTTC.

The chain is built from TRBV9 and TRBJ2-1, with 8 bases that match TRBD2. Trimming cost V 4 bases and J 13 bases; bases outside gene matches: 16. Germline V lookup: CDR1 SGDLS, CDR2 YYNGEE. The length of the CDR3 is 15 residues. The CDR3 nucleotides read TGTGCCAGCAGCCCATACTCCCTGGGACTAGGGCATCAGTTCTTC. Its protein product is CASSPYSLGLGHQFF.

This clonotype was counted between two and nine times. This rearrangement joins TRBV6-2 or TRBV6-3 to TRBJ2-7, with D possibly being TRBD1 (6 bases). Trimming cost V 6 bases and J 1 base, with 16 bases left between them. Germline V gene data show CDR1 as MNHEY and CDR2 as SVGEGT. This CDR3 region has 15 residues. CDR3 sequence: CASRGETGQSYEQYF. CDR3 bases: TGTGCCAGCAGGGGGGAAACAGGGCAATCCTACGAGCAGTACTTC.

The table lists this clonotype with a few counts. CDR3 in amino acids: CASSPPLYNEQYF. DNA for the CDR3: TGTGCCAGCAGTCCCCCCCTCTACAATGAGCAGTACTTC. The chain is built from TRBV27 and TRBJ2-7; D is ambiguous. This CDR3 comprises 13 residues. V lost 5 bases, J lost 7 bases, and 15 bases lay in between. CDR1 is MNHEY, CDR2 SMNVEV, per germline (reference sequence).

This clonotype was picked up a small number of times. The chain is built from TRBV12-3 or TRBV12-4 and TRBJ1-1; D is perhaps TRBD1 (6 bases). The V gene lost 6 bases and the J gene lost 5 bases, with 19 bases spanning the gap. The CDR3 contains 15 residues. CDR3 residues: CASRPGGAMRTEAFF. The CDR3 DNA reads TGTGCCAGCAGGCCGGGGGGCGCGATGCGGACTGAAGCTTTCTTT.

This clonotype was observed a few times. V usage is TRBV20-1 and J usage is TRBJ2-1; 8 nucleotides match TRBD1. The J segment lost 0 bases and the V segment lost 6 bases, leaving 7 bases of the junction unmatched. This CDR3 contains 15 residues. Germline V CDR1 and CDR2: DFQATT, SNEGSKA (reference sequence). The DNA for the CDR3 is TGCAGTGCCACAGGGGGAGCCAGCTCCTACAATGAGCAGTTCTTC. Its translation: CSATGGASSYNEQFF.

This clonotype was seen more than once but under ten times. The rearrangement links TRBV4-1 to TRBJ2-1; either TRBD1 or TRBD2 may fit D (6 bases each). Germline CDR1 MGHRA, CDR2 YSYEKL. The CDR3 sequence is 14 residues long. V was clipped by 0 bases and J by 8 bases, with 11 bases between them. CDR3 sequence: CASSQEEGVYEQFF. The CDR3 DNA sequence: TGCGCCAGCAGCCAAGAGGAGGGGGTTTATGAGCAGTTCTTC.